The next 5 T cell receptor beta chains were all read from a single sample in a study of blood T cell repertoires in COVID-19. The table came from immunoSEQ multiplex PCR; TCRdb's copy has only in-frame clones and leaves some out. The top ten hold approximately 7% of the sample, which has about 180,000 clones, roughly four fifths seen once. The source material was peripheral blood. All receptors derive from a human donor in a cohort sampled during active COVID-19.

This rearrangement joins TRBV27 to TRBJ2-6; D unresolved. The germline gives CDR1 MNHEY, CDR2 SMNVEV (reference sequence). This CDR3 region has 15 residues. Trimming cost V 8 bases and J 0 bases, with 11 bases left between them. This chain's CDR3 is CASGRRVSGANVLTF. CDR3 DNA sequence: TGTGCCAGCGGCAGACGGGTCTCTGGGGCCAACGTCCTGACTTTC.

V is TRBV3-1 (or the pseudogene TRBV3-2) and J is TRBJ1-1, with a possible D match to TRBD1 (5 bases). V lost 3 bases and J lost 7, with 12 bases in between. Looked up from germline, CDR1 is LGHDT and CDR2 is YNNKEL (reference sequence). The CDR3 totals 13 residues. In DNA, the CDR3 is TGTGCCAGCAGCCATGTAATGACAGATGAAGCTTTCTTT. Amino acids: CASSHVMTDEAFF.

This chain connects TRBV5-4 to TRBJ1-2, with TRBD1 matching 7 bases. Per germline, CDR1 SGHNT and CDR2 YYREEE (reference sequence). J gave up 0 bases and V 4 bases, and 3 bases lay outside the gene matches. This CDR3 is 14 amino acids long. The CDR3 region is CASSKGQANYGYTF. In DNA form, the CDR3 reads TGTGCCAGCAGCAAAGGACAGGCTAACTATGGCTACACCTTC.

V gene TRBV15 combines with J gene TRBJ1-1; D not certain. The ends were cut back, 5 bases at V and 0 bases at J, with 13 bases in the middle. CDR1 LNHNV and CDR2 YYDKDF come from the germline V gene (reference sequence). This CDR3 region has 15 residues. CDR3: CATSSQVAMNTEAFF. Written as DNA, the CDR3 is TGTGCCACCAGCTCACAAGTGGCCATGAACACTGAAGCTTTCTTT. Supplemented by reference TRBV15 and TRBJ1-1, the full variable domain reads DAMVIQNPRYQVTQFGKPVTLSCSQTLNHNVMYWYQQKSSQAPKLLFHYYDKDFNNEADTPDNFQSRRPNTSFCFLDIRSPGLGDTAMYLCATSSQVAMNTEAFFGQGTRLTVV.

The CDR3 sequence is CASSPSAGGSNQPQHF. In DNA form, the CDR3 reads TGTGCCAGCAGCCCGTCGGCAGGGGGGAGCAATCAGCCCCAGCATTTT. The chain has TRBV7-8 and TRBJ1-5, with 7 bases lining up with TRBD1. With V trimmed by 5 bases and J by 1 base, 8 bases remained unmatched. Germline V lookup: CDR1 SGHVS, CDR2 FQNEAQ. This CDR3 spans 16 amino acids. Full variable domain (missing parts from reference TRBV7-8 and TRBJ1-5): GAGVSQSPRYKVAKRGQDVALRCDPISGHVSLFWYQQALGQGPEFLTYFQNEAQLDKSGLPSDRFFAERPEGSVSTLKIQRTQQEDSAVYLCASSPSAGGSNQPQHFGDGTRLSIL.